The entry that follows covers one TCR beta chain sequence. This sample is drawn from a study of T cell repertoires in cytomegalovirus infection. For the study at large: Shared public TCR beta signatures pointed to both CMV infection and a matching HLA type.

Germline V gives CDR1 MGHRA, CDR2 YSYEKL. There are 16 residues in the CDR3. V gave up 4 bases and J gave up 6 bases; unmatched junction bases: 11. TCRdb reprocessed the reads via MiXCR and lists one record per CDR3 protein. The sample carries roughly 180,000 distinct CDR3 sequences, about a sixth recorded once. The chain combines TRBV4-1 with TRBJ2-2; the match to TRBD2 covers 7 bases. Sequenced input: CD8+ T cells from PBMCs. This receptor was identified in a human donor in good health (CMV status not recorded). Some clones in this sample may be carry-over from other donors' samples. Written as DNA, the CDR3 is TGCGCCAGCAGCCCTCAGGCGGACGGGGGGTCCGGGGAGCTGTTTTTT. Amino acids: CASSPQADGGSGELFF.